The rows below give T cell receptor beta chains drawn from one sample of a study of CD8 T cells in ankylosing spondylitis. TCRdb called the 5' RACE reads again in MiXCR, with one record for every CDR3 protein. This table holds roughly 400,000 distinct CDR3 sequences, about a fifth found once. Sequencing was performed on blood, either unsorted or a sorted T cell fraction (not recorded which). These receptors were taken from a male donor with ankylosing spondylitis. CDR3s include the opening cysteine and the closing phenylalanine or tryptophan. Size values are once, few and many counts, or a class for expanded clones, and some rows have none.

few,TRBV20-1,CSARRAGVPGELFF
few,TRBV12-3/TRBV12-4,CASSVNEKLFF
many,TRBV7-9,CASSLGTSGSNEQFF
.,TRBV18,CASSAVETQYF
.,TRBV7-2,CASSPSLPSTEAFF
few,TRBV10-3,CAISPGGHGRFSNQPQHF
.,TRBV7-2,CASSLGRRGGGEKLFF
.,TRBV21-1,CASSKWAGASGRVVNEQFF
.,TRBV6-2/TRBV6-3,CASRGQAGGEAFF
.,TRBV9,CASSFGTQDNEQFF
few,TRBV27,CASSLIRGTEAFF
many,TRBV7-9,CASSGGLAYNEQFF
many,TRBV29-1,CRVQAGIDTEAFF
many,TRBV10-3,CAISDGDTQYF
many,TRBV2,CASSEWTFGSGNTIYF